This T cell receptor (beta chain) was recovered during a study of blood T cell repertoires in COVID-19. Germline loops: CDR1 LGHNA, CDR2 YSLEER. This CDR3 comprises 15 residues. Trimming cost V 2 bases and J 1 base, with 12 bases left between them. Per the study methods: Reference gene primer amplification in the assay estimated nucleated cell counts. The repertoire was sequenced with immunoSEQ multiplex PCR; TCRdb's copy has only in-frame clones and lacks some. The V and J calls and clone size were taken over from that table, and D and trimming were inferred from the DNA. Of more than 350,000 clones listed, over 75% are singletons. Individuals drawn from under 30 US areas were roughly 18 to 95 years old. Assignment of participants to cohorts was predicated upon participant-reported clinical history.

The receptor was derived from a man aged 18 to 30 who had recovered from COVID-19. This chain links TRBV4-3 with TRBJ2-7; D might be TRBD2 (5 bases). The sample taken for sequencing was PBMCs or T cells enriched from blood (not recorded which). The CDR3 DNA is TGCGCCAGCAGCCAAACCGAGGGCTCTTCCTACGAGCAGTACTTC. Protein sequence: CASSQTEGSSYEQYF.